A single T cell receptor beta chain is shown here with its context. The sample comes from a study of blood T cell repertoires in COVID-19. Study background: Both acute and convalescent COVID-19 samples were obtained from the United States, Italy and Spain. Sample material is recorded as cDNA or gDNA derived from T cells, B-cell-depleted T cells, or PBMCs.

With V trimmed by 1 base and J by 9 bases, 4 bases remained unmatched. This CDR3 has 14 residues. Germline values: CDR1 MGHRA, CDR2 YSYEKL. Authors' processing steps: Scientists estimated how many nucleated cells there were by amplifying reference gene primers. Using immunoSEQ multiplex PCR, the repertoire was profiled, and TCRdb retains in-frame clones only, with some absent. D and trimming come from the DNA, and the V and J calls and clone size come from that table. The sample has 150,000 to 200,000 clones, approximately 82% seen once. It was during active infection that Seattle patients were enrolled and then longitudinally followed.

This chain joins TRBV4-1 and TRBJ2-1, with 9 bases that match TRBD2. The specimen was peripheral blood. The sequence was obtained from a woman in her thirties or forties with COVID-19, enrolled during active disease. The CDR3 here is CASSQGAGGIEQFF. In nucleotides, the CDR3 is TGCGCCAGCAGCCAAGGAGCGGGAGGTATTGAGCAGTTCTTC.